The following is a TCR beta chain sequence with its context. Deletions cut 1 base from V and 5 bases from J, with 22 bases between. The CDR3 is 18 residues long. The V gene's germline CDR1 is SGHAT and CDR2 FQNNGV. This specimen belongs to a study of blood T cell repertoires in COVID-19. Study as a whole: Sources were T cells, B-cell-depleted T cells, or PBMCs; the material itself was cDNA or gDNA.

The protocol was immunoSEQ multiplex PCR, while the TCRdb copy is restricted to in-frame clones and leaves out a portion. The sample contains roughly 420,000 clones, 70% to 90% of which appear only once. This TCR came from a woman aged 30 to 39 with acute COVID-19. The sample was PBMCs or T cells enriched from blood (not recorded which). V and J are TRBV11-2 and TRBJ2-3, with D possibly being TRBD2 (7 bases). CDR3 sequence reads: CASSLVPGRRGREDTQYF. The CDR3 region has the DNA TGTGCCAGCAGCTTAGTCCCGGGGCGGCGGGGGCGCGAAGATACGCAGTATTTT.